One and the same sample provided the 27 T cell receptor beta chains below, sequenced in a study of T-cell memory formation after mild COVID-19. TCRdb called the 5' RACE reads again in MiXCR, with one record for every CDR3 protein. The sample shows hundreds of thousands of distinct CDR3 sequences, around 15% of them seen only once. The specimen was PBMCs or a T cell subset sorted from them (not recorded which). All receptors come from a man aged 18 to 30 who had mild COVID-19 (a few samples of this study predate the infection). Cell type and time point are not known.

The table lists this clonotype with many counts. The chain uses TRBV21-1 and TRBJ1-1. TRBV21-1 is a listed pseudogene. The CDR3 length is 13 residues. CDR3 loop: CASSSCTVPEAFF. The CDR3 coding sequence is TGTGCCAGCAGCTCTTGCACGGTCCCTGAAGCTTTCTTT.

This clonotype was counted between two and nine times. The chain is built from TRBV6-5 and TRBJ1-3, with 7 positions matching TRBD1. The CDR3 consists of 15 residues. From germline, CDR1 is MNHEY and CDR2 SVGAGI. With 3 bases clipped from V and 0 bases from J, the junction kept 2 bases outside the gene matches. The CDR3 is CASSYNRGSGNTIYF. In DNA form, the CDR3 reads TGTGCCAGCAGTTATAACAGGGGCTCTGGAAACACCATATATTTT.

This clonotype showed up many times. The chain has TRBV4-3 and TRBJ2-7; the D gene is possibly TRBD1 (6 bases). The CDR3 runs to 15 residues. The germline gives CDR1 LGHNA, CDR2 YSLEER. V was cut by 1 base and J by 3 bases, with 13 bases left in between. The CDR3 is CASSQGAGALYEQYF. The CDR3 nucleotides read TGCGCCAGCAGCCAAGGGGCAGGGGCCCTCTACGAGCAGTACTTC.

This clonotype was seen a handful of times. The V gene is TRBV6-6, the J gene TRBJ2-7; TRBD1 matches at 9 bases. The length of the CDR3 is 13 residues. J lost 1 base, V lost 6 bases, and 1 base had no gene match. Per the germline V gene, CDR1 is MNHNY and CDR2 is SVGAGI (reference sequence). The CDR3 here is CASRGQGSYEQYF. In nucleotides, the CDR3 is TGTGCCAGCAGGGGACAGGGTTCCTACGAGCAGTACTTC.

V and J are TRBV6-6 and TRBJ1-4; D ambiguous. V shed 5 bases and J shed 4 bases, with 11 bases lying between them. CDR3 size: 14 residues. Germline CDR1 MNHNY, CDR2 SVGAGI (reference sequence). The CDR3 DNA is TGTGCCAGCAGTACTCGAACCGGTAATGAAAAACTGTTTTTT. This gives the protein CASSTRTGNEKLFF.

This clonotype showed up just a few times. The rearrangement joins TRBV28 to TRBJ2-1; 12 bases agree with TRBD1. This CDR3 contains 16 residues. V trimming: 5 bases; J trimming: 5 bases; junction bases outside the gene matches: 7. Germline lookup yields CDR1 MDHEN and CDR2 SYDVKM. The CDR3 DNA reads TGTGCCAGCAGTAGTGGGCGGGACAGGGGGCACAATGAGCAGTTCTTC. Translation: CASSSGRDRGHNEQFF.

This clonotype was recorded a few times. V gene TRBV7-3 combines with J gene TRBJ2-2, with 8 bases lining up with TRBD2. Germline CDR1 is SGHTA and CDR2 is FQGTGA. The V and J ends lost 3 bases and 2 bases, in that order; junction bases with no gene match: 8. The CDR3 has 17 residues. CDR3 amino acids: CASSFPSGGLNTGELFF. The CDR3 DNA reads as TGTGCCAGCAGCTTCCCAAGCGGGGGCCTTAACACCGGGGAGCTGTTTTTT.

This chain joins TRBV30 and TRBJ2-7, with 7 bases matching TRBD2. Trimming cost V 5 bases and J 6 bases; bases outside gene matches: 7. The CDR3 runs to 12 residues. The germline CDR1 and CDR2 sequences are GTSNPN and SVGIG (reference sequence). The CDR3 DNA reads as TGTGCCTGGGGGGAGGGGCCTTCCGAGCAGTACTTC. This translates into CAWGEGPSEQYF.

CDR3 coding DNA: TGCAGTGCTCCCCGAAGGGACAGGGGGTTTGGGGAGCAGTTCTTC. This codes for CSAPRRDRGFGEQFF. The chain uses TRBV20-1 and TRBJ2-1; 11 bases align to TRBD1. The CDR3 has 15 residues. The V and J ends lost 5 bases and 10 bases, in that order; junction bases with no gene match: 13. Germline lookup yields CDR1 DFQATT and CDR2 SNEGSKA (reference sequence).

The chain joins TRBV12-3 or TRBV12-4 to TRBJ1-2, with D hard to call. Deletions cut 3 bases from V and 8 bases from J, with 7 bases between. The CDR3 loop spans 11 amino acids. CDR3: CASSFGEGYTF. The CDR3 nucleotides read TGTGCCAGCAGTTTTGGCGAGGGCTACACCTTC.

V is TRBV7-2 and J is TRBJ2-7; D is uncertain. Germline V gene lookup returns CDR1 SGHTA and CDR2 FQGNSA. This CDR3 contains 16 residues. Trimming cost V 1 base and J 5 bases, with 18 bases left between them. This CDR3 reads CASSLVRSGLRNEQYF. For the CDR3, the DNA is TGTGCCAGCAGCTTAGTTCGGTCAGGCCTTCGGAACGAGCAGTACTTC.

This clonotype was recorded a few times. Likely a read error: the CDR3 ends without its conserved phenylalanine or tryptophan. The rearrangement links TRBV20-1 to TRBJ2-5; tentative D call: TRBD2 (7 bases). V dropped 5 bases and J dropped 7 bases, with 23 bases sitting between them. CDR3 size: 15 residues. CDR1 and CDR2 (germline): DFQATT, SNEGSKA (reference sequence). This chain's CDR3 is CSAGRGGATFGTQYH. The CDR3 nucleotides read TGCAGTGCTGGGCGTGGGGGGGCCACGTTCGGGACCCAGTACCAC.

The genes are TRBV6-1 and TRBJ2-1, with 9 nucleotides matching TRBD2. The CDR3 loop spans 14 amino acids. The germline gives CDR1 MNHNS, CDR2 SASEGT. The junction had 1 base not matched to a gene; V was cut back by 4 bases and J by 3 bases. CDR3: CASSGLADYNEQFF. The CDR3 nucleotides read TGTGCCAGCAGTGGACTAGCGGACTACAATGAGCAGTTCTTC.

This clonotype was counted between two and nine times. The chain couples TRBV7-9 to TRBJ2-1; 8 bases line up with TRBD1. Looked up from germline, CDR1 is SEHNR and CDR2 is FQNEAQ (reference sequence). V lost 8 bases, J lost 9 bases, and 9 bases stayed unmatched. This CDR3 has 13 residues. CDR3 bases: TGTGCCAGCCAGGGGGCTTGGATACGTGAGCAGTTCTTC. Its protein is CASQGAWIREQFF. The whole variable domain, filled in from reference TRBV7-9 and TRBJ2-1, reads DTGVSQNPRHKITKRGQNVTFRCDPISEHNRLYWYRQTLGQGPEFLTYFQNEAQLEKSRLLSDRFSAERPKGSFSTLEIQRTEQGDSAMYLCASQGAWIREQFFGPGTRLTVL.

V is TRBV19 and J is TRBJ2-3; no definite D call. Trimming pared 6 bases from V and 6 bases from J, leaving 7 bases between. CDR3 length equals 11 residues. CDR1 LNHDA and CDR2 SQIVND come from the germline V gene (reference sequence). CDR3 in amino acids: CASRFGDTQYF. CDR3 bases: TGTGCCAGTAGATTCGGGGATACGCAGTATTTT.

This clonotype was detected a few times. The V call is TRBV6-5, the J call TRBJ2-3, with 9 positions matching TRBD2. CDR1 MNHEY and CDR2 SVGAGI come from the germline V gene. The CDR3 runs 15 residues. J gave up 6 bases and V 0 bases, and 4 bases lay outside the gene matches. CDR3 bases: TGTGCCAGCAGTTACTCGCGGGGGGGCCGGGATACGCAGTATTTT. This sequence encodes CASSYSRGGRDTQYF.

This clonotype was seen at least ten times. The V gene is TRBV7-2, the J gene TRBJ2-5; D perhaps matches TRBD2 (5 bases). Germline loops: CDR1 SGHTA, CDR2 FQGNSA. CDR3 length: 15 amino acids. The ends were cut back, 5 bases at V and 5 bases at J, with 18 bases in the middle. As DNA, the CDR3 is TGTGCCAGCAGCCCCGAGGGCCTAGCATATGAGACCCAGTACTTC. Its protein product is CASSPEGLAYETQYF.

This clonotype was seen a handful of times. The rearrangement joins TRBV7-2 to TRBJ1-1; 7 bases agree with TRBD1. This CDR3 is built from 12 residues. The trim removed 4 bases at V and 11 bases at J, leaving 7 bases unmatched. Germline loops: CDR1 SGHTA, CDR2 FQGNSA. The CDR3 DNA follows: TGTGCCAGCAGCTCGACAGGGAGTCCCGCTTTCTTT. This gives the protein CASSSTGSPAFF.

There are a few counts of this clonotype. V is TRBV20-1 and J is TRBJ2-7, with TRBD2 matching over 10 bases. The J segment lost 2 bases and the V segment lost 0 bases, leaving 7 bases of the junction unmatched. The CDR3 has 16 amino acids. Germline V gives CDR1 DFQATT, CDR2 SNEGSKA (reference sequence). The CDR3 loop reads CSARERTSGDAYEQYF. CDR3 DNA sequence: TGCAGTGCTAGAGAGCGGACTAGCGGCGATGCCTACGAGCAGTACTTC.

This clonotype has only a few counts. The chain carries TRBV27 and TRBJ2-3; 10 bases agree with TRBD2. The V segment lost 6 bases and the J segment 0 bases; nucleotides outside the gene matches: 6. CDR3 length equals 16 residues. Germline lookup yields CDR1 MNHEY and CDR2 SMNVEV (reference sequence). As DNA, the CDR3 is TGTGCCAGCAGGCTAGCGGGGGACCCTAGCACAGATACGCAGTATTTT. It yields the protein CASRLAGDPSTDTQYF.

The chain combines TRBV29-1 with TRBJ2-3, with D possibly matching TRBD2 (5 bases). Germline V gene data show CDR1 as SQVTM and CDR2 as ANQGSEA. Trimming removed 7 bases at V and 4 bases at J, with 15 bases between. This CDR3 has 13 residues. The CDR3 bases are TGCAGCGGAAAAGAGGGAAGGGCAGATACGCAGTATTTT. Translated, it gives CSGKEGRADTQYF.

The sample holds a few counts of this clonotype. V usage is TRBV5-1 and J usage is TRBJ1-3; D remains unclear. V lost 2 bases and J 3 bases, leaving 12 bases between the germline ends. Germline CDR1 is SGHRS and CDR2 is YFSETQ. CDR3 length: 15 amino acids. CDR3 sequence: CASSFGLRSGNTIYF. The CDR3 nucleotides are TGCGCCAGCAGCTTTGGTTTGAGAAGTGGAAACACCATATATTTT.

The table lists this clonotype with a count of one. The chain combines TRBV12-3 or TRBV12-4 with TRBJ2-7; D might be TRBD1 (7 bases). Trimming took 7 bases from V and 2 from J, leaving 12 bases between them. The CDR3 is made up of 13 amino acids. CDR3 loop: CASTRGAAYEQYF. DNA of the CDR3: TGTGCCAGCACCAGGGGGGCCGCCTACGAGCAGTACTTC.

This clonotype came up a few times. The CDR3 sequence: CASSQAGGGAKTQYF. CDR3 in DNA: TGTGCCAGCAGCCAAGCTGGCGGGGGGGCGAAGACCCAGTACTTC. The chain links TRBV4-2 to TRBJ2-5, with 9 bases fitting TRBD2. The CDR3 has 15 amino acids. V lost 1 base and J lost 6; bases outside the gene matches: 6. Germline V lookup: CDR1 LGHNA, CDR2 YNFKEQ.

This sequence joins TRBV6-2 or TRBV6-3 and TRBJ1-2; D is undetermined. The CDR3 runs to 14 residues. The V end lost 0 bases, the J end lost 7 bases, and 12 bases lay between the germline ends. The germline CDR1 and CDR2 sequences are MNHEY and SVGEGT. The CDR3 loop reads CASSYSNAQCGYTF. Here the CDR3 DNA reads TGTGCCAGCAGTTACTCGAACGCCCAGTGTGGCTACACCTTC.

This clonotype was recorded at least ten times. This chain connects TRBV6-2 or TRBV6-3 to TRBJ2-7; no clear D gene. V shed 7 bases and J shed 9 bases, with 7 bases lying between them. This CDR3 spans 9 amino acids. Germline assignment: CDR1 MNHEY and CDR2 SVGEGT. The CDR3 here is CASTPTQYV. Written as DNA, the CDR3 is TGTGCCAGCACGCCGACGCAGTACGTC.

This clonotype was seen many times. The chain uses TRBV7-2 and TRBJ2-2; D gene ambiguous. This CDR3 region has 16 residues. V lost 4 bases and J lost 4, with 16 bases in between. Per the germline V gene, CDR1 is SGHTA and CDR2 is FQGNSA. Here the CDR3 reads CASSSSRNPGTGELFF. CDR3 in DNA: TGTGCCAGCAGCTCATCCAGGAATCCAGGCACCGGGGAGCTGTTTTTT.